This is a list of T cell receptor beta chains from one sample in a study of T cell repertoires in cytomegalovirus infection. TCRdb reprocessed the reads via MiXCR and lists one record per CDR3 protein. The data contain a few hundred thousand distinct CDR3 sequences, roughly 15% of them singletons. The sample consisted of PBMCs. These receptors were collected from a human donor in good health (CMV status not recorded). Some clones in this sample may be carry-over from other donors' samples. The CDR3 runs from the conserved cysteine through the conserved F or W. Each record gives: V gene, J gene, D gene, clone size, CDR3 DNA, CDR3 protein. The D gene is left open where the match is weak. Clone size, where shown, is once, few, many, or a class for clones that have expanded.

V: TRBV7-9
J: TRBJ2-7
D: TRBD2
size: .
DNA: TGTGCCAGCAGCTCCCGGGGGGGGGCTAGGGCCTACGAGCAGTACTTC
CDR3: CASSSRGGARAYEQYF

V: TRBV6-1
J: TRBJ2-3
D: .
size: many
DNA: TGTGCCAGCGCATCCGCGTCGACTACGCAGTATTTT
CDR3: CASASASTTQYF

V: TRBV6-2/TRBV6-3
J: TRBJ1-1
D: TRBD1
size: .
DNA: TGTGCCAGCAGGAGGGACAGGGCCACTGAAGCTTTCTTT
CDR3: CASRRDRATEAFF

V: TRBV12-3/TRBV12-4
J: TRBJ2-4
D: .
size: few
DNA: TGTGCCAGCAGTTTGATGTCCGGAAACATTCAGTACTTC
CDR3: CASSLMSGNIQYF

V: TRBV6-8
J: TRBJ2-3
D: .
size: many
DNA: TGTGCCAGCAGTTACTCGTTCGCGGCCACAGATACGCAGTATTTT
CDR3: CASSYSFAATDTQYF

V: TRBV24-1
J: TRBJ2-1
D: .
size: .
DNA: TGTGCCACCAGTGATTCCCTAGGGACGTACAATGAGCAGTTCTTC
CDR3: CATSDSLGTYNEQFF

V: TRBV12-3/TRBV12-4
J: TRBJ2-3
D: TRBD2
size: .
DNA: TGTGCCAGCACCCGAGCGGGGGGGCACCCAGATACGCAGTATTTT
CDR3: CASTRAGGHPDTQYF

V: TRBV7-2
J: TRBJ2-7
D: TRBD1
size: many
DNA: TGTGCCAGCAGCTTAGATTCCCCTATCGTTATCGGGACAGACGAGCAGTACTTC
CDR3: CASSLDSPIVIGTDEQYF

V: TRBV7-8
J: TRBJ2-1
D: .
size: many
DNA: TGTGCCAGCAGCTTATCGAGATTCACCTACAATGAGCAGTTCTTC
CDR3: CASSLSRFTYNEQFF

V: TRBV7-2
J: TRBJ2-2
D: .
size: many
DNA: TGTGCCAGCAGCCCGAGAGGGGGTCTTGGCGGGGAGCTGTTTTTT
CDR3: CASSPRGGLGGELFF

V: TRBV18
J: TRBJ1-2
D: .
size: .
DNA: TGTGCCAGCTCACCTGTCCCCGTGATCTATGGCTACACCTTC
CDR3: CASSPVPVIYGYTF

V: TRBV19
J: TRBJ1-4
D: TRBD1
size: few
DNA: TGTGCCAGCGGAACAGAGAGACACCTGGCCCGCCGGACAGGTCCTGCAACTAATGAAAAACTGTTTTTT
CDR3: CASGTERHLARRTGPATNEKLFF

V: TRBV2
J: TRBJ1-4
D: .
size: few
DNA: TGTGCCAGCAGTGAACAGGGGTTTCCGAATGAAAAACTGTTTTTT
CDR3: CASSEQGFPNEKLFF

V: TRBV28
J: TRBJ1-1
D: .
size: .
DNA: TGTGCCAGCAGTTTGCCCCCCGGCAGGATGAACACTGAAGCTTTCTTT
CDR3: CASSLPPGRMNTEAFF

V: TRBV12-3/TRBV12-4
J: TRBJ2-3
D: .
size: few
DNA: TGTGCCAGCACCTTACTGGGCACAGATACGCAGTATTTT
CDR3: CASTLLGTDTQYF

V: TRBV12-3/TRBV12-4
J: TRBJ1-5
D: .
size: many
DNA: TGTGCCAGCAGTTTAGGCCATCGGGTTCAGCCCCAGCATTTT
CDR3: CASSLGHRVQPQHF

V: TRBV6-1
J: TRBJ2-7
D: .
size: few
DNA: TGTGCCAGCAGCGGGCCCGGGCGGGCCGAGCAGTACTTC
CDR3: CASSGPGRAEQYF

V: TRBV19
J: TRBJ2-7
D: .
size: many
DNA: TGTGCCAGTAGTATAGCGGACAGCTCCTACGAGCAGTACTTC
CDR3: CASSIADSSYEQYF

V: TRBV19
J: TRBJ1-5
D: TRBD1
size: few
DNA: TGTGCCAGTAGTATTGGGACAGCTGGCTATCAGCCCCAGCATTTT
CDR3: CASSIGTAGYQPQHF

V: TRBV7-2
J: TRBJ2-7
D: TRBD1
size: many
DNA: TGTGCCAGCAGCTCCCGGGACAGCCCCTACGAGCAGTACTTC
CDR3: CASSSRDSPYEQYF

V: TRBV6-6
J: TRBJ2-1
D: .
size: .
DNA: TGTGCCAGCGGCAGGGCTTACAATGAGCAGTTCTTC
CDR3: CASGRAYNEQFF

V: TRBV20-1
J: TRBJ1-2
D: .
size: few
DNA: TGCAGTGCTAGAGATTCTCAGAGAAACTATGGCTACACCTTC
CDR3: CSARDSQRNYGYTF

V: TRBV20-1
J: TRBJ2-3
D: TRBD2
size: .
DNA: TGCAGTGCTAGGGCCCTAGCGGGGGCCGGCACAGATACGCAGTATTTT
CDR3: CSARALAGAGTDTQYF

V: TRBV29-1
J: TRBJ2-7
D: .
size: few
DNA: TGCAGCGTTGAGGGGAGGACATCGGGGTCCTACGAGCAGTACTTC
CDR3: CSVEGRTSGSYEQYF

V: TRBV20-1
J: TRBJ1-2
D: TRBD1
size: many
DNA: TGCAGTGCTAGAGTCACAGGGGGCTATGGCTACACCTTC
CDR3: CSARVTGGYGYTF

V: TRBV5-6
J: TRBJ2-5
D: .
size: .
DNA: TGTGTCAGCAGCTTGGCCTGGGACCCACAAGAGACCCAGTACTTC
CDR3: CVSSLAWDPQETQYF

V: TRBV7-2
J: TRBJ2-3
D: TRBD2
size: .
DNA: TGTGCCAGCAGAGCGGGGGGCACAGATACGCAGTATTTT
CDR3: CASRAGGTDTQYF

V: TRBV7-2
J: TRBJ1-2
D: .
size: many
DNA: TGTGCCAGCAGCTTAGTCAAATTTCAGGGAACAGCTAACTATGGCTACACCTTC
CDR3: CASSLVKFQGTANYGYTF

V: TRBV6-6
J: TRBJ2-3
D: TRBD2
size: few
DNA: TGTGCCAGCAGTTACTCGAGACTAGCGGGGGGCGGGGATACGCAGTATTTT
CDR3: CASSYSRLAGGGDTQYF

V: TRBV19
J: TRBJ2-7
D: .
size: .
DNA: TGTGCCAGTAGGAGACGGGGCAACTCCTACGAGCAGTACTTC
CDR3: CASRRRGNSYEQYF

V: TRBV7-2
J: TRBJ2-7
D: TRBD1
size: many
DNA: TGTGCCAGCAGCCCCGACAGGGCGGGCTACGAGCAGTACTTC
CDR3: CASSPDRAGYEQYF

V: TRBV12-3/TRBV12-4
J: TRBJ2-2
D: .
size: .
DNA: TGTGCCAGCAGTTTAAGGGGGGGGCTAGCGAACACCGGGGAGCTGTTTTTT
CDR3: CASSLRGGLANTGELFF

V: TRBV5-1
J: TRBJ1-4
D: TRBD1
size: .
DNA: TGCGCCAGCAGCCCACGTCCCGGGACAGGGACTAATGAAAAACTGTTTTTT
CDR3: CASSPRPGTGTNEKLFF

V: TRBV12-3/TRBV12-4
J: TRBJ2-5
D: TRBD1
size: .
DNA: TGTGCCAGCAGTTCACGGACAGGGTGGGAGACCCAGTACTTC
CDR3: CASSSRTGWETQYF

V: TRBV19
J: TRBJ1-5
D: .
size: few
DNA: TGTGCCAGTAGTATAGGGAACTTTCAGCCCCAGCATTTT
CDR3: CASSIGNFQPQHF

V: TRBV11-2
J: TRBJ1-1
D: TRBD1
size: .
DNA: TGTGCCAGCAGCTTTCAGGGGGGCACGAACACTGAAGCTTTCTTT
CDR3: CASSFQGGTNTEAFF

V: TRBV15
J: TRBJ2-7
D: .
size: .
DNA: TGTGCCACCAGCAAGGTTAGGACCCAGAGCTACGAGCAGTACTTC
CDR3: CATSKVRTQSYEQYF

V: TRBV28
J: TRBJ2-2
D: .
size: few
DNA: TGTGCCAGCAGTTACAGGGGGGGGAGGGCGAGCACCGGGGAGCTGTTTTTT
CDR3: CASSYRGGRASTGELFF

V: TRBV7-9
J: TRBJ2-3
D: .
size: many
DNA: TGTGCCAGCAGCCTACGGACCCGAACCCCAACAGATACGCAGTATTTT
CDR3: CASSLRTRTPTDTQYF

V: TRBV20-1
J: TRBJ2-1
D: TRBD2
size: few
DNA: TGCAGTTACACTAGCGGGGGGCGTACCTACAATGAGCAGTTCTTC
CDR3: CSYTSGGRTYNEQFF

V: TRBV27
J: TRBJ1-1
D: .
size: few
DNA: TGTGCCAGCAGTCCCCTTGGTGTAAAGGCTGAAGCTTTCTTT
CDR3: CASSPLGVKAEAFF

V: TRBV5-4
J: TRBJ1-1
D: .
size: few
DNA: TGTGCCAGCAGCAAAAACGGACGGGGGAACACTGAAGCTTTCTTT
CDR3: CASSKNGRGNTEAFF

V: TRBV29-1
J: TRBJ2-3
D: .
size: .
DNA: TGCAGCGTTAAAGAAAGGACAGATACGCAGTATTTT
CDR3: CSVKERTDTQYF

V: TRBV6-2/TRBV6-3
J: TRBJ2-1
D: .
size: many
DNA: TGTGCCAGCAGTTACAGGGGGATACGGAATAGACGCAATGAGCAGTTCTTC
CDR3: CASSYRGIRNRRNEQFF

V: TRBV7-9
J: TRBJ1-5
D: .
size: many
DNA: TGTGCCAGCAGCCCCCAAGGAGGTACGGGCAATCAGCCCCAGCATTTT
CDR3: CASSPQGGTGNQPQHF

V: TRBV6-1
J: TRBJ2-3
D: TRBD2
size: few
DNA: TGTGCCAGCAGCCCAAATAGCGGGGCTTTGGATACGCAGTATTTT
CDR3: CASSPNSGALDTQYF

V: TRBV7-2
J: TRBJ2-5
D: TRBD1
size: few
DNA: TGTGCCAGCGACCGACAGGGCTTGACGGAGACCCAGTACTTC
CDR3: CASDRQGLTETQYF